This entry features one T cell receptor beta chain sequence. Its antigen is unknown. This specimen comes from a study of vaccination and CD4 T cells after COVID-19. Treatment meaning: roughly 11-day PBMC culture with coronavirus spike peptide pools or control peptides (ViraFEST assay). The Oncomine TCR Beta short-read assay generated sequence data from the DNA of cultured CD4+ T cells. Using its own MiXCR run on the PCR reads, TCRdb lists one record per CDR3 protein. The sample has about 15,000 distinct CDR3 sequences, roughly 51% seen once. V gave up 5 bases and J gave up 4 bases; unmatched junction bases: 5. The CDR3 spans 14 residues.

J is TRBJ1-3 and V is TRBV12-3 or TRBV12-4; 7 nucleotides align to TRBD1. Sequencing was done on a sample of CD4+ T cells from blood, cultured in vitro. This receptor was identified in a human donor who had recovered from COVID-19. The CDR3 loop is CASSPTGVGNTIYF. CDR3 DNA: TGTGCCAGCAGTCCCACAGGGGTCGGAAACACCATATATTTT.